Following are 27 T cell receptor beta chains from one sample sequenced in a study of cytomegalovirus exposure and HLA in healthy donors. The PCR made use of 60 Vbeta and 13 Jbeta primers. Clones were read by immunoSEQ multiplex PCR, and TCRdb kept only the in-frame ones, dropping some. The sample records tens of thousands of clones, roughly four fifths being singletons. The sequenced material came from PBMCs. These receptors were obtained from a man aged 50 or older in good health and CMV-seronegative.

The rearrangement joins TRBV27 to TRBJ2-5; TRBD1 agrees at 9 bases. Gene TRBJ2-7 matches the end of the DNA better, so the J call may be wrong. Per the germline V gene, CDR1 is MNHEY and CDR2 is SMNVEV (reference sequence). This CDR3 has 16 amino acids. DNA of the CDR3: TGTGCCAGCAGTTTATCGTTTGGGACAGGGTCTCACGAGCAGTACTTC. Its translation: CASSLSFGTGSHEQYF.

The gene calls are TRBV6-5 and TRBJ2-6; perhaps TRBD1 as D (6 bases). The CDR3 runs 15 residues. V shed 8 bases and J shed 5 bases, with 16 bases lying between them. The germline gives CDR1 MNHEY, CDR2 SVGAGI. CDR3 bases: TGTGCCAGCGGGGGAAACAGGGCTTGGGCCAACGTCCTGACTTTC. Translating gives CASGGNRAWANVLTF.

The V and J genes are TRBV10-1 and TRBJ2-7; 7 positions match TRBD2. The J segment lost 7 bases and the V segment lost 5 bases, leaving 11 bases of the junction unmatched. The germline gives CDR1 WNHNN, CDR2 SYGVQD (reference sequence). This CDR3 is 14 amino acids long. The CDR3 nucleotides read TGCGCCAGCAGTACTCCGGGACTACCCCAGGAGCAGTACTTC. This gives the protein CASSTPGLPQEQYF.

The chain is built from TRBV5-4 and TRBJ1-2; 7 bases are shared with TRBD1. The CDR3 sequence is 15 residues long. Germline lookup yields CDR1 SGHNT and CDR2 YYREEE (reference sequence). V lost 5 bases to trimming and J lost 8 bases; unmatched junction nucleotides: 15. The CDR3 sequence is CASSYEQRQGEGYTF. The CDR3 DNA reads TGTGCCAGCAGTTACGAACAAAGACAGGGAGAGGGCTACACCTTC.

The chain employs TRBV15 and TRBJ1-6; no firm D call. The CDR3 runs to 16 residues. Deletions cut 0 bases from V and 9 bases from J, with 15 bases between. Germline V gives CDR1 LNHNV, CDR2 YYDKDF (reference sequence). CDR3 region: CATSRDLEARGSPLHF. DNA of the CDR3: TGTGCCACCAGCAGAGATCTAGAGGCAAGAGGTTCACCCCTCCACTTT.

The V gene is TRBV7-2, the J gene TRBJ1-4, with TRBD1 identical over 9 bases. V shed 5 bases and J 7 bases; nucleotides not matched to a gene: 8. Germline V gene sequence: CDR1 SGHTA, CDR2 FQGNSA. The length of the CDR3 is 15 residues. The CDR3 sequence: CASSVTGGAGEKLFF. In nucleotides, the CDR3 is TGTGCCAGCAGCGTAACAGGGGGCGCGGGTGAAAAACTGTTTTTT.

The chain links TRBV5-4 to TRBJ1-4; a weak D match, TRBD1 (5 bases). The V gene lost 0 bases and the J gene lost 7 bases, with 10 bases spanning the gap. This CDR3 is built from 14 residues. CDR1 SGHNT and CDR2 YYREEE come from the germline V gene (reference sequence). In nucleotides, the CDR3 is TGTGCCAGCAGCTTGGACAGGAGCGTTGAAAAACTGTTTTTT. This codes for CASSLDRSVEKLFF.

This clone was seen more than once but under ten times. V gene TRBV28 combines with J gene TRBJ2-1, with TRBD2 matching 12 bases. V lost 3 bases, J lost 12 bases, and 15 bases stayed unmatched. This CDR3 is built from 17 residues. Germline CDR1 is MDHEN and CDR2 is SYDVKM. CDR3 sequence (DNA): TGTGCCAGCAGTTTTTCATTGGCTAGCGGGGGGGGGAAGGCGCAGTTCTTC. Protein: CASSFSLASGGGKAQFF.

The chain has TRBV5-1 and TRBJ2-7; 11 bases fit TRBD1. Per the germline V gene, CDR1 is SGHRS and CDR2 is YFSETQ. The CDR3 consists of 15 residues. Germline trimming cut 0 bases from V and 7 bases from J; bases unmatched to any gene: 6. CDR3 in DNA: TGCGCCAGCAGCTTGGTCGGGACAGGGGGACGGGAGCAGTACTTC. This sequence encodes CASSLVGTGGREQYF.

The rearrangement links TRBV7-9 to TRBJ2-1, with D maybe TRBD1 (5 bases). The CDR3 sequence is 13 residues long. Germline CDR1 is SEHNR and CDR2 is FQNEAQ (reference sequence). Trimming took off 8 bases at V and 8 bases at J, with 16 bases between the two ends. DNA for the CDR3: TGTGCCAGCGGCAAGGGGATGGGCGATGAGCAGTTCTTC. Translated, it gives CASGKGMGDEQFF.

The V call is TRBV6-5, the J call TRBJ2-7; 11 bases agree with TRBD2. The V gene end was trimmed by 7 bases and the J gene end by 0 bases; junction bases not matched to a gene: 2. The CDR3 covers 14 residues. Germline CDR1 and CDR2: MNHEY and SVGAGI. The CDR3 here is CASKTSGSSYEQYF. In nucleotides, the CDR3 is TGTGCCAGCAAAACTAGCGGGAGCTCCTACGAGCAGTACTTC.

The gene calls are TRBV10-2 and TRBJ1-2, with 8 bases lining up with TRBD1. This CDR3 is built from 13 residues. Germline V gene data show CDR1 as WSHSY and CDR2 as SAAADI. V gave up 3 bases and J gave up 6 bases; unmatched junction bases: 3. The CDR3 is CASSDGQGDGYTF. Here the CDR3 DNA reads TGCGCCAGCAGTGATGGACAGGGCGATGGCTACACCTTC.

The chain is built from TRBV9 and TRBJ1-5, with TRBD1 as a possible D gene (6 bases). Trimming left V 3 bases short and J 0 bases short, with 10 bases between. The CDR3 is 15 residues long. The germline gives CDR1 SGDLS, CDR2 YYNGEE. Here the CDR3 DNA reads TGTGCCAGCAGCGATACAGGGAATAGCAATCAGCCCCAGCATTTT. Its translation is CASSDTGNSNQPQHF.

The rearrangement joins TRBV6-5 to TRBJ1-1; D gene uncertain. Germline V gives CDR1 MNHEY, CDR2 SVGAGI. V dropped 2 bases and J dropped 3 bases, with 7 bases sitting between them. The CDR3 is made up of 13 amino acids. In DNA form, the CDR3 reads TGTGCCAGCAGTTACCCGGGTTACACTGAAGCTTTCTTT. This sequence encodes CASSYPGYTEAFF.

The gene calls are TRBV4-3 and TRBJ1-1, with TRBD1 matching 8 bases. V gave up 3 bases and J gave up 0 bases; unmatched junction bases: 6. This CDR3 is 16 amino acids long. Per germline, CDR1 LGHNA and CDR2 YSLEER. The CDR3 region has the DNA TGCGCCAGCAGCCAGGGGACAGGCGATCTGAACACTGAAGCTTTCTTT. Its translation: CASSQGTGDLNTEAFF.

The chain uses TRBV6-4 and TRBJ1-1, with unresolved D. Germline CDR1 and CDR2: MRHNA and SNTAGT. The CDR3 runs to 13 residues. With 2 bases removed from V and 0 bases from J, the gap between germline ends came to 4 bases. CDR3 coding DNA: TGTGCCAGCAGTGACGAGGTGAACACTGAAGCTTTCTTT. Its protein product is CASSDEVNTEAFF.

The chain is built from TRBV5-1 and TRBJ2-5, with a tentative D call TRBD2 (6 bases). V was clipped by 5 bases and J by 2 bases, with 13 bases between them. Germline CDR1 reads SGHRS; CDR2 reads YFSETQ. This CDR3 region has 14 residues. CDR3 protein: CASRSRGVQETQYF. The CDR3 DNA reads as TGCGCCAGCAGATCCCGCGGGGTTCAAGAGACCCAGTACTTC.

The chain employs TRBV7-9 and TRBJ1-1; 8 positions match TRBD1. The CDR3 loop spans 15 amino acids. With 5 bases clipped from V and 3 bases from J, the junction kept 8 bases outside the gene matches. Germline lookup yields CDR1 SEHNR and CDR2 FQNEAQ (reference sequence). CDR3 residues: CASSGGDRWDTEAFF. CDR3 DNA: TGTGCCAGCAGCGGAGGGGACAGGTGGGACACTGAAGCTTTCTTT.

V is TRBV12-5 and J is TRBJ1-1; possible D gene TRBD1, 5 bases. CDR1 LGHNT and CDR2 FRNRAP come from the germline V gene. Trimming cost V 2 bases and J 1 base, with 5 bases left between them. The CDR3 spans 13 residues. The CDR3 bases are TGTGCTAGTGGTTTGACAGGGAACACTGAAGCTTTCTTT. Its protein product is CASGLTGNTEAFF.

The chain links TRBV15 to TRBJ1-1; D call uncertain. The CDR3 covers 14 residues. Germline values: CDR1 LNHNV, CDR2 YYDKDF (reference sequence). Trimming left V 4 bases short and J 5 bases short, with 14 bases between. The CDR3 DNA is TGTGCCACCAGCAAAGAGGGCCTTTTAACTGAAGCTTTCTTT. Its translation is CATSKEGLLTEAFF.

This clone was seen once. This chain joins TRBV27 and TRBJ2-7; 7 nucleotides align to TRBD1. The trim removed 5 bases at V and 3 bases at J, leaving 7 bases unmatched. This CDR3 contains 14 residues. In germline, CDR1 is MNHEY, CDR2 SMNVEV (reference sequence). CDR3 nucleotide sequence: TGTGCCAGCAGTCCTGACAGGGATCTCTACGAGCAGTACTTC. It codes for CASSPDRDLYEQYF.

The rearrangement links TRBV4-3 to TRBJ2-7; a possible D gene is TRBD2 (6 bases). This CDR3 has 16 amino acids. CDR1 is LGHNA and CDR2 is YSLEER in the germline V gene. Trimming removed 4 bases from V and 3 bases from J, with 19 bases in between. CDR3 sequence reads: CASSLGRDGDLYEQYF. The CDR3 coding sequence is TGCGCCAGCAGCCTGGGGCGGGACGGGGATCTCTACGAGCAGTACTTC.

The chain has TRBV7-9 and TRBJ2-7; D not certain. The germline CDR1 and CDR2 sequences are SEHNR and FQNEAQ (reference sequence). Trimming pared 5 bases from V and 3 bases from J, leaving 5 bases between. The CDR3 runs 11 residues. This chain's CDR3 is CASSTYYEQYF. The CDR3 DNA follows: TGTGCCAGCAGCACTTACTACGAGCAGTACTTC.

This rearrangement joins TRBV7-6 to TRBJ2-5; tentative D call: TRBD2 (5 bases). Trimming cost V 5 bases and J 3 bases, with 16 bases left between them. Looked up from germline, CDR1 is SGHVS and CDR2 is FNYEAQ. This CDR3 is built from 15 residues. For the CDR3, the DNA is TGTGCCAGCAGCCCCCTATTGAACGGGGAAGAGACCCAGTACTTC. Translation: CASSPLLNGEETQYF.

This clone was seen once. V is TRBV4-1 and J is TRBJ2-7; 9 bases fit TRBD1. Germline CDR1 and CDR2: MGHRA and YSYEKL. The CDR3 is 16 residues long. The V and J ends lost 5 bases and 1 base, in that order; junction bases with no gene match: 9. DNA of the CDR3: TGCGCCAGCAGCTTTCTCCGGACAGGGGTATCCTACGAGCAGTACTTC. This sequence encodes CASSFLRTGVSYEQYF.

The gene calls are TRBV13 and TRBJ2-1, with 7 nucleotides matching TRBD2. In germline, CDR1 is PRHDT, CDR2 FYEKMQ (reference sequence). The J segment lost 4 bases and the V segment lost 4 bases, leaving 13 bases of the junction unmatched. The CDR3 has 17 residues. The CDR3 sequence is CASSSWASGAYYNEQFF. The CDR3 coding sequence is TGTGCCAGCAGCTCTTGGGCTAGCGGAGCCTATTACAATGAGCAGTTCTTC.

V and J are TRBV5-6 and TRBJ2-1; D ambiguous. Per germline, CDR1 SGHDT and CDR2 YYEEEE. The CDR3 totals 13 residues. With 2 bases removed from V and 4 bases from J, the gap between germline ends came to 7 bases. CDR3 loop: CASSFEPYNEQFF. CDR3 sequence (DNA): TGTGCCAGCAGCTTCGAGCCTTACAATGAGCAGTTCTTC.